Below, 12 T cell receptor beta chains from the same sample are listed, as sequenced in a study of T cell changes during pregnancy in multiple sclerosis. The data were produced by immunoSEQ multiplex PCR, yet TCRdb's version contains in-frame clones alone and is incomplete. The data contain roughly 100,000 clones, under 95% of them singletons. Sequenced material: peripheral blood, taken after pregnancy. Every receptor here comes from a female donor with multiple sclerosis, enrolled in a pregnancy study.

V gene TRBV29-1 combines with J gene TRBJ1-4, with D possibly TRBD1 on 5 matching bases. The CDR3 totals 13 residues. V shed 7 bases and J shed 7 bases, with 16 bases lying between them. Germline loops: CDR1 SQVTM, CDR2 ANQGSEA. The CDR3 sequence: CSGGGGLREKLFF. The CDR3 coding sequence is TGCAGCGGGGGGGGAGGGCTTCGTGAAAAACTGTTTTTT.

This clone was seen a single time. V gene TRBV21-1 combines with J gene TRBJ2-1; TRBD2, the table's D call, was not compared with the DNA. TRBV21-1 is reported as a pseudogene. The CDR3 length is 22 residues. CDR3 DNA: TGTGCCAGCAGCAAAGAGGTTAACCAGGGGTGTAGGCGGGAGGCTGGATACAATGAGCAGTTCTTC. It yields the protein CASSKEVNQGCRREAGYNEQFF.

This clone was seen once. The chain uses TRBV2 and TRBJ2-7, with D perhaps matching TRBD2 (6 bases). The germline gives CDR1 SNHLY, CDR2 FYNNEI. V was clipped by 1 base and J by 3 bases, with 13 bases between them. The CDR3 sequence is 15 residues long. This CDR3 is CASSEDGTGLYEQYF. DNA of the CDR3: TGTGCCAGCAGTGAAGATGGGACTGGGCTCTACGAGCAGTACTTC.

The CDR3 region has the DNA TGTGCCAGCAGCGTAGATCAGGGGGCCCCTGGAAACACCATATATTTT. Translation: CASSVDQGAPGNTIYF. The V call is TRBV9, the J call TRBJ1-3; 8 positions match TRBD1. The V gene end was trimmed by 0 bases and the J gene end by 2 bases; junction bases not matched to a gene: 4. The CDR3 covers 16 residues. CDR1 is SGDLS and CDR2 is YYNGEE in the germline V gene.

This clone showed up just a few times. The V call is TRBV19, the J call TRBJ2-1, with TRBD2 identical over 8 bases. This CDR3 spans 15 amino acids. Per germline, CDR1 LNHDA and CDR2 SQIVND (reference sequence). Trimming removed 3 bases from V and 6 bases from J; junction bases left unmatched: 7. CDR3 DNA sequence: TGTGCCAGTAGTATGCCCGGACTAGCCGTCAATGAGCAGTTCTTC. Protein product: CASSMPGLAVNEQFF.

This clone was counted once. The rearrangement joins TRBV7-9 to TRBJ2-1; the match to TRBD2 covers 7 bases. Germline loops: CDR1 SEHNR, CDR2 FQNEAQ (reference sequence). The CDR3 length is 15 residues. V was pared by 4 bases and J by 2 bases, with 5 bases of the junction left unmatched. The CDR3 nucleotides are TGTGCCAGCAGCTGGACTAGAAGTCCCTACAATGAGCAGTTCTTC. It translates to CASSWTRSPYNEQFF.

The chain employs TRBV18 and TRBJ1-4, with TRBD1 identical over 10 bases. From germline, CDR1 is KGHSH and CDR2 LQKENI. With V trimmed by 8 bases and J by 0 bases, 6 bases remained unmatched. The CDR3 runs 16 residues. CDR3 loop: CASAGTGAATNEKLFF. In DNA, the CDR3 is TGTGCCAGCGCCGGGACAGGGGCCGCAACTAATGAAAAACTGTTTTTT. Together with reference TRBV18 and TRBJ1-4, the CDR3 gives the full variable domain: NAGVMQNPRHLVRRRGQEARLRCSPMKGHSHVYWYRQLPEEGLKFMVYLQKENIIDESGMPKERFSAEFPKEGPSILRIQQVVRGDSAAYFCASAGTGAATNEKLFFGSGTQLSVL.

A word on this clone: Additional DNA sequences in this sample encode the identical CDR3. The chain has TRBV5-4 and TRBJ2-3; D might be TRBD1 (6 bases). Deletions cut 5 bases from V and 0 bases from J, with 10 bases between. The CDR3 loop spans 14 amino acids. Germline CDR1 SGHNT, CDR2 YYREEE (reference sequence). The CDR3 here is CASSPGTSTDTQYF. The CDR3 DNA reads TGTGCCAGCAGTCCTGGGACAAGCACAGATACGCAGTATTTT.

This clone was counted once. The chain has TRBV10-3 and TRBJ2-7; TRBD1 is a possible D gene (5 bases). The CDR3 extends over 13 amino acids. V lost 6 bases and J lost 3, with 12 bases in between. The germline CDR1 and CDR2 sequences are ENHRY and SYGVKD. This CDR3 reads CAIRGDSYYEQYF. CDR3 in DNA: TGTGCCATCAGAGGCGACAGTTACTACGAGCAGTACTTC.

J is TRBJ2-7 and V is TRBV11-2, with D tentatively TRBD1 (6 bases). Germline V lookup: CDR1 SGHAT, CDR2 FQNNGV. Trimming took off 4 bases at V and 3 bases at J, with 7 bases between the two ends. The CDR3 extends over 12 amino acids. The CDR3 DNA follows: TGTGCCAGCAGCTCAGGGGACTACGAGCAGTACTTC. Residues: CASSSGDYEQYF.

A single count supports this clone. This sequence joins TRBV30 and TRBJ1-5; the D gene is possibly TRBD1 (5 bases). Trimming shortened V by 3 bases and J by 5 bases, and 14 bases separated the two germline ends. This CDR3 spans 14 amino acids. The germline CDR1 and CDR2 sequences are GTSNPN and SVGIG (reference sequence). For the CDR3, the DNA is TGTGCCTGGAGAGGGTCAGGGAATGATCAGCCCCAGCATTTT. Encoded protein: CAWRGSGNDQPQHF.

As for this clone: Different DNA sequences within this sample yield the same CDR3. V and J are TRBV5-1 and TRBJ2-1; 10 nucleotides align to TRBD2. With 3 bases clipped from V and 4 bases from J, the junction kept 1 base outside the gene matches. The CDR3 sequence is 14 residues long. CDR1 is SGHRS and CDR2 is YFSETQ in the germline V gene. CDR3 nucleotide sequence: TGCGCCAGCAGCTCGGGACTAGCGTACAATGAGCAGTTCTTC. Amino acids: CASSSGLAYNEQFF.